This T cell receptor beta chain comes out of a study of memory CD4+ T cells and cytomegalovirus serostatus. Study as a whole: Donors were healthy Belgian adults, 9 CMV seropositive and 20 to 25 seronegative. Overall study results and limits: CMV serostatus prediction reached median AUC approximately 0.95, or 0.91 with US-trained model.

V lost 3 bases and J lost 1, with 12 bases in between. Germline V CDR1 and CDR2: KGHSH, LQKENI. This CDR3 region has 15 residues. The sort gate was single viable CD3+CD4+CD8-CD45RO+ cells for memory CD4+ T cells. CMV serostatus came from serum IgG against pp150, pp28, p38, p52. Produced via immunoSEQ multiplex PCR; TCRdb's table is partial and in-frame only. The table has 60,000 to 70,000 clones, over 70% seen once. With regard to this clone: Its specificity is not known.

The chain uses TRBV18 and TRBJ1-1, with a possible D match to TRBD1 (5 bases). The source is an adult in good health and CMV-seronegative. Some clones in this sample may be carry-over from other donors' samples. Sequencing was performed on memory CD4+ T cells from blood. CDR3 loop: CASSPVSTGNTEAFF. CDR3 DNA: TGTGCCAGCTCACCTGTAAGCACAGGGAACACTGAAGCTTTCTTT.